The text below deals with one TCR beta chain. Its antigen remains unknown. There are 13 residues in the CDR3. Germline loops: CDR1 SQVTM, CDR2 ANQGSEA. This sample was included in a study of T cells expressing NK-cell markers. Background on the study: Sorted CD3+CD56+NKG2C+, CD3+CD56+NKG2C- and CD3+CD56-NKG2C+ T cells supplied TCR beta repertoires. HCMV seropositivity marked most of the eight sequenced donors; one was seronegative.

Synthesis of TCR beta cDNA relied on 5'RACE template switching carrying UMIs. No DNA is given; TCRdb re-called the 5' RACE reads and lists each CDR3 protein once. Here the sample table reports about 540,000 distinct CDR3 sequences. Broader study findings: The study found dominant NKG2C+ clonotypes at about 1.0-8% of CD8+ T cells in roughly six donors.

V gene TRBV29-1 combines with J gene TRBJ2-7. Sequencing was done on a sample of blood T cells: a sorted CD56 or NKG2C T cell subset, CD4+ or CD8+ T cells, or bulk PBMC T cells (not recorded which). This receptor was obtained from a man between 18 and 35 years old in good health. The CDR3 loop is CSVMVRGRYEQYF.